The 25 T cell receptor beta chains below all came from one sample that was sequenced in a study of T-cell memory formation after mild COVID-19. TCRdb re-called the 5' RACE reads with MiXCR, one entry per CDR3 protein. The table includes fewer than 350,000 distinct CDR3 sequences, around 15% detected once. Specimen: PBMCs or a T cell subset sorted from them (not recorded which). These receptors were obtained from a man between 18 and 29 years old who had mild COVID-19 (a few samples of this study predate the infection). Cell type and time point are not known.

The CDR3 DNA is TGTGCGAGCGCCCAGACTAGCGCAACCACAGATACGCAGTATTTT. Translating gives CASAQTSATTDTQYF. This rearrangement joins TRBV12-3 or TRBV12-4 to TRBJ2-3; 8 positions match TRBD2. This CDR3 contains 15 residues.

This chain links TRBV6-2 or TRBV6-3 with TRBJ2-1; D may be TRBD2 (6 bases). There are 13 residues in the CDR3. V was shortened by 7 bases and J by 6 bases, with 13 bases between the two germline ends. Germline V gene data show CDR1 as MNHEY and CDR2 as SVGEGT. The CDR3 region has the DNA TGTGCCAGCAATATCGGGAGAAGCAATGAGCAGTTCTTC. Translation: CASNIGRSNEQFF.

This clonotype showed up just a few times. The genes are TRBV7-6 and TRBJ1-1; TRBD1 matches at 9 bases. CDR3 length: 16 residues. V dropped 5 bases and J dropped 5; count of bases not matched to a gene: 12. Germline V gene data show CDR1 as SGHVS and CDR2 as FNYEAQ. The CDR3 spells CASSVEEQGARTEAFF. In nucleotides, the CDR3 is TGTGCCAGCAGCGTAGAGGAACAGGGGGCAAGAACTGAAGCTTTCTTT.

The chain joins TRBV20-1 to TRBJ1-1; D remains unclear. Germline values: CDR1 DFQATT, CDR2 SNEGSKA (reference sequence). The V end was cut by 5 bases, the J end by 6 bases, with 19 bases between. The CDR3 sequence is 14 residues long. The CDR3 region is CSARFQWADPEAFF. Written as DNA, the CDR3 is TGCAGTGCTCGGTTCCAATGGGCGGACCCTGAAGCTTTCTTT.

The V call is TRBV5-1, the J call TRBJ1-3; D gene unclear. Germline V lookup: CDR1 SGHRS, CDR2 YFSETQ. Trimming stripped 0 bases from V and 2 bases from J, with 9 bases between. The CDR3 covers 15 residues. The CDR3 coding sequence is TGCGCCAGCAGCTTGGAGGGCTTGGCTGGAAACACCATATATTTT. Amino acid sequence: CASSLEGLAGNTIYF.

The chain joins TRBV6-6 to TRBJ2-2; tentative D call: TRBD2 (7 bases). Trimming left V 2 bases short and J 4 bases short, with 14 bases between. This CDR3 has 16 amino acids. Germline V gives CDR1 MNHNY, CDR2 SVGAGI (reference sequence). CDR3 nucleotide sequence: TGTGCCAGCAGTTACGGGGGGGCACGCTCCACCGGGGAGCTGTTTTTT. This encodes CASSYGGARSTGELFF.

This clonotype showed up many times. Written as DNA, the CDR3 is TGTGCCAGCAGCTCGAGGGGTCAGGGCGAGCAGTACTTC. It encodes CASSSRGQGEQYF. The chain recombines TRBV7-2 with TRBJ2-7; D might be TRBD1 or TRBD2, each matching 5 bases. Germline lookup yields CDR1 SGHTA and CDR2 FQGNSA. The ends were cut back, 4 bases at V and 6 bases at J, with 13 bases in the middle. This CDR3 region has 13 residues.

This clonotype was recorded a few times. The rearrangement uses TRBV6-2 or TRBV6-3 and TRBJ2-1, with a tentative D call TRBD2 (7 bases). Germline CDR1 is MNHEY and CDR2 is SVGEGT. The CDR3 covers 13 residues. V lost 3 bases and J 6 bases, leaving 9 bases between the germline ends. The chain's CDR3 is CASSYGGANEQFF. CDR3 in DNA: TGTGCCAGCAGTTATGGGGGGGCCAATGAGCAGTTCTTC.

This clonotype was detected a few times. V is TRBV6-2 or TRBV6-3 and J is TRBJ2-2; weak D call: TRBD1 (6 bases). This CDR3 comprises 15 residues. Germline V gene data show CDR1 as MNHEY and CDR2 as SVGEGT. Trimming pared 0 bases from V and 3 bases from J, leaving 8 bases between. For the CDR3, the DNA is TGTGCCAGCAGTTACTCGCGACAGGACACCGGGGAGCTGTTTTTT. The encoded protein is CASSYSRQDTGELFF.

This clonotype was seen a few times. V usage is TRBV2 and J usage is TRBJ2-3, with 7 bases identical to TRBD1. Germline trimming cut 4 bases from V and 3 bases from J; bases unmatched to any gene: 1. The V gene's germline CDR1 is SNHLY and CDR2 FYNNEI. This CDR3 comprises 13 residues. CDR3 region: CASSATGTDTQYF. The CDR3 DNA is TGTGCCAGCAGTGCGACAGGGACAGATACGCAGTATTTT.

This clonotype appeared many times. This chain's CDR3 is CASSRDSPNQPQHF. CDR3 sequence (DNA): TGTGCCAGCAGCCGGGACTCTCCTAATCAGCCCCAGCATTTT. The chain recombines TRBV7-8 with TRBJ1-5, with a tentative D call TRBD1 (5 bases). Germline-derived CDR1 and CDR2 are SGHVS and FQNEAQ. The CDR3 loop spans 14 amino acids. V lost 5 bases, J lost 4 bases, and 12 bases lay in between.

This clonotype was found a few times. V gene TRBV28 combines with J gene TRBJ1-1; TRBD1 is a possible D gene (6 bases). From germline, CDR1 is MDHEN and CDR2 SYDVKM. The CDR3 spans 15 residues. V was clipped by 6 bases and J by 1 base, with 15 bases between them. CDR3 residues: CASRPQGRANTEAFF. The CDR3 nucleotides are TGTGCCAGCAGACCGCAGGGGAGGGCGAACACTGAAGCTTTCTTT.

This rearrangement joins TRBV5-1 to TRBJ1-1; D remains unclear. V was clipped by 1 base and J by 1 base, with 11 bases between them. There are 15 residues in the CDR3. Germline V CDR1 and CDR2: SGHRS, YFSETQ. CDR3 region: CASSLKSARNTEAFF. CDR3 nucleotide sequence: TGCGCCAGCAGCTTGAAGTCTGCCCGGAACACTGAAGCTTTCTTT. The whole variable domain, filled in from reference TRBV5-1 and TRBJ1-1, reads KAGVTQTPRYLIKTRGQQVTLSCSPISGHRSVSWYQQTPGQGLQFLFEYFSETQRNKGNFPGRFSGRQFSNSRSEMNVSTLELGDSALYLCASSLKSARNTEAFFGQGTRLTVV.

The sample holds many counts of this clonotype. The chain links TRBV4-3 to TRBJ2-7, with 7 bases aligning to TRBD2. J gave up 6 bases and V 1 base, and 0 bases lay outside the gene matches. Germline V lookup: CDR1 LGHNA, CDR2 YSLEER. The CDR3 is 12 residues long. The CDR3 reads CASSQGGGEQYF. Written as DNA, the CDR3 is TGCGCCAGCAGCCAAGGGGGGGGCGAGCAGTACTTC.

The genes are TRBV7-9 and TRBJ1-2; D not certain. The CDR3 covers 12 residues. Trimming shortened V by 6 bases and J by 4 bases, and 9 bases separated the two germline ends. Germline CDR1 SEHNR, CDR2 FQNEAQ (reference sequence). This chain's CDR3 is CASSWETYGYTF. The CDR3 DNA is TGTGCCAGCAGTTGGGAAACCTATGGCTACACCTTC.

In this sample, this clonotype turned up a few times. The chain carries TRBV20-1 and TRBJ2-2; 7 nucleotides match TRBD2. Germline CDR1 is DFQATT and CDR2 is SNEGSKA (reference sequence). Trimming took 6 bases from V and 1 from J; bases not matched to a gene: 8. The CDR3 is 15 residues long. CDR3 protein: CSAIVGGGNTGELFF. Written as DNA, the CDR3 is TGCAGTGCCATCGTGGGCGGGGGGAACACCGGGGAGCTGTTTTTT.

This clonotype was observed a few times. The chain has TRBV5-1 and TRBJ1-5; maybe TRBD1 (6 bases). Germline V gene data show CDR1 as SGHRS and CDR2 as YFSETQ. The CDR3 loop spans 15 amino acids. The V and J ends lost 4 bases and 7 bases respectively, with 18 bases between them. This CDR3 is CASSVGPGVGQPQHF. The CDR3 DNA is TGCGCCAGCAGCGTCGGTCCAGGGGTCGGCCAGCCCCAGCATTTT.

The rearrangement links TRBV24-1 to TRBJ2-1, with 7 bases matching TRBD1. CDR1 is KGHDR and CDR2 is SFDVKD in the germline V gene. This CDR3 comprises 15 residues. J was trimmed by 6 bases and V by 3 bases; bases with no gene match: 7. The DNA of the CDR3 is TGTGCCACCAGTGATCGACAGGGAGCGAGCAATGAGCAGTTCTTC. Its protein is CATSDRQGASNEQFF.

This sequence joins TRBV5-5 and TRBJ1-2; D uncertain. Germline V lookup: CDR1 SGHKS, CDR2 YYEKEE (reference sequence). This CDR3 contains 14 residues. V dropped 4 bases and J dropped 8 bases, with 18 bases sitting between them. The CDR3 DNA reads as TGTGCCAGCAGCATAGATCGTACCGTCTGGGGCTACACCTTC. Translation gives CASSIDRTVWGYTF.

This clonotype was seen only a few times. This sequence joins TRBV3-1 and TRBJ1-2; D perhaps matches TRBD1 (5 bases). This CDR3 has 12 residues. Trimming pared 6 bases from V and 4 bases from J, leaving 9 bases between. CDR1 and CDR2 from the germline V gene are LGHDT and YNNKEL (reference sequence). In nucleotides, the CDR3 is TGTGCCAGCAGTCGGGGCTTCTATGGCTACACCTTC. Translated: CASSRGFYGYTF.

This sequence joins TRBV5-1 and TRBJ2-3, with 8 positions matching TRBD2. V was pared by 3 bases and J by 5 bases, with 8 bases of the junction left unmatched. The CDR3 runs to 15 residues. Per the germline V gene, CDR1 is SGHRS and CDR2 is YFSETQ. The CDR3 is CASSSSGTRGDTQYF. CDR3 nucleotide sequence: TGCGCCAGCAGCTCCTCCGGGACTAGGGGAGATACGCAGTATTTT. Supplemented by reference TRBV5-1 and TRBJ2-3, the full variable domain reads KAGVTQTPRYLIKTRGQQVTLSCSPISGHRSVSWYQQTPGQGLQFLFEYFSETQRNKGNFPGRFSGRQFSNSRSEMNVSTLELGDSALYLCASSSSGTRGDTQYFGPGTRLTVL.

This clonotype was picked up a small number of times. DNA for the CDR3: TGTGCCAGCAGTACCGTCCCAGCGGGGAGTGGGACCCAGTACTTC. It is translated as CASSTVPAGSGTQYF. J is TRBJ2-5 and V is TRBV2; 7 bases are a match to TRBD2. The junction had 13 bases not matched to a gene; V was cut back by 5 bases and J by 7 bases. Germline loops: CDR1 SNHLY, CDR2 FYNNEI. This CDR3 contains 15 residues.

This chain joins TRBV3-1 and TRBJ1-1; a possible D gene is TRBD1 (5 bases). CDR3 length: 15 amino acids. Germline assignment: CDR1 LGHDT and CDR2 YNNKEL (reference sequence). Trimming took off 3 bases at V and 4 bases at J, with 15 bases between the two ends. CDR3: CASSHPSRGGTEAFF. The CDR3 nucleotides are TGTGCCAGCAGCCACCCCTCGCGGGGCGGCACTGAAGCTTTCTTT.

The table lists this clonotype with many counts. In DNA, the CDR3 is TGTGCCAGCACCCTCGGGAGGGCGAATGAGCAGTTCTTC. Translating it yields CASTLGRANEQFF. The chain joins TRBV12-3 or TRBV12-4 to TRBJ2-1; 8 nucleotides match TRBD2. Trimming cost V 7 bases and J 7 bases; bases outside gene matches: 6. This CDR3 comprises 13 residues.

This CDR3 is CSVAYRDRSTDTQYF. The CDR3 DNA reads as TGCAGCGTTGCTTACCGGGACCGAAGCACAGATACGCAGTATTTT. The chain has TRBV29-1 and TRBJ2-3; D may be TRBD1 or TRBD2 (5 bases each). This CDR3 is built from 15 residues. Germline V CDR1 and CDR2: SQVTM, ANQGSEA. V was cut by 4 bases and J by 0 bases, with 14 bases left in between.